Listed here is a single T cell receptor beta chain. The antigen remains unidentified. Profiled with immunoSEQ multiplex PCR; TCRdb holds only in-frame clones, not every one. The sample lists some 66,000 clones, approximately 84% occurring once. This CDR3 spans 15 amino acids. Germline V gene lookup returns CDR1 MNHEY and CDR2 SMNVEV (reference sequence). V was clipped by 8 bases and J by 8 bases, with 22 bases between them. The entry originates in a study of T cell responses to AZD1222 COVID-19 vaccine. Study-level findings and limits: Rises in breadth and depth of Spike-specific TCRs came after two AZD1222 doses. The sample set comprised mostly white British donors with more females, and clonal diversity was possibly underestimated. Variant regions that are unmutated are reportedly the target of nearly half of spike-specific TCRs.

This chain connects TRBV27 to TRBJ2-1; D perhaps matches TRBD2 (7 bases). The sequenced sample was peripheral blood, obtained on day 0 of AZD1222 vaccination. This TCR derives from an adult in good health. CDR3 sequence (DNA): TGTGCCAGCCTCCCCGCGGACAGACTAGCCTATGAGCAGTTCTTC. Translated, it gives CASLPADRLAYEQFF.